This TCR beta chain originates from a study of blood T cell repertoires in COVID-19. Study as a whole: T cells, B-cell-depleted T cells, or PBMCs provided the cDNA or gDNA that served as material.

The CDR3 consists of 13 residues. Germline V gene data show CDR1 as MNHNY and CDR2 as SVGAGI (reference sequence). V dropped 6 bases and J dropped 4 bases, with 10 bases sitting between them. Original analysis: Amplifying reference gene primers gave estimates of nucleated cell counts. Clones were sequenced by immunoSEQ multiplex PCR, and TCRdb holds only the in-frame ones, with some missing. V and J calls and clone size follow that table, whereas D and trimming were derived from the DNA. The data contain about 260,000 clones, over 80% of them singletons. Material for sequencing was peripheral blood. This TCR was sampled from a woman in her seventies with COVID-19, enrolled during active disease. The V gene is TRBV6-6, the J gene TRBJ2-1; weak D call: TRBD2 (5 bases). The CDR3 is CASRAKRYNEQFF. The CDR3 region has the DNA TGTGCCAGCAGGGCAAAGCGGTACAATGAGCAGTTCTTC.